One and the same sample provided the 29 T cell receptor beta chains below, sequenced in a study of T cell responses to AZD1222 COVID-19 vaccine. Some clones are missing from TCRdb's copy, which holds only in-frame ones; the method was immunoSEQ multiplex PCR. The sample lists tens of thousands of clones, roughly 84% occurring once. This specimen was peripheral blood, taken on day 0 of AZD1222 vaccination. The receptors originated from an adult in good health.

The CDR3 sequence: CASSLYGTAGFF. CDR3 in DNA: TGTGCCAGCAGCTTATACGGGACAGCCGGTTTCTTT. This chain links TRBV7-2 with TRBJ1-1; 7 bases are a match to TRBD1. Trimming took 2 bases from V and 13 from J; bases not matched to a gene: 7. CDR3 length: 12 residues. In germline, CDR1 is SGHTA, CDR2 FQGNSA.

This chain connects TRBV30 to TRBJ2-1; 9 bases align to TRBD2. Germline CDR1 and CDR2: GTSNPN and SVGIG (reference sequence). This CDR3 has 15 amino acids. Losses at the gene ends were 0 bases for V and 4 bases for J; bases not matched to a gene: 4. CDR3 DNA sequence: TGTGCCTGGAGTGTAGGGCTAGCGGGATACAATGAGCAGTTCTTC. Amino acid sequence: CAWSVGLAGYNEQFF.

This chain uses TRBV19 with TRBJ1-2, with D possibly matching TRBD1 (6 bases). CDR1 LNHDA and CDR2 SQIVND come from the germline V gene (reference sequence). Between the trimmed V and J ends, which lost 6 bases and 2 bases, there was a span of 10 bases. The CDR3 contains 13 residues. The chain's CDR3 is CASRIQGNYGYTF. The CDR3, as DNA: TGTGCCAGTAGGATACAGGGAAACTATGGCTACACCTTC.

The chain joins TRBV5-6 to TRBJ2-5; 8 bases line up with TRBD1. With 4 bases clipped from V and 1 base from J, the junction kept 3 bases outside the gene matches. This CDR3 spans 14 amino acids. Germline loops: CDR1 SGHDT, CDR2 YYEEEE. The CDR3 region has the DNA TGTGCCAGCAGCGCGGGACAGGCCCAAGAGACCCAGTACTTC. The encoded protein is CASSAGQAQETQYF.

The chain recombines TRBV4-2 with TRBJ1-2; D gene ambiguous. This CDR3 contains 12 residues. V was cut by 0 bases and J by 8 bases, with 7 bases left in between. The germline V gene encodes CDR1 LGHNA and CDR2 YNFKEQ. DNA for the CDR3: TGTGCCAGCAGCCAAGAACGTGGAGGCTACACCTTC. It is translated as CASSQERGGYTF.

This chain connects TRBV4-1 to TRBJ1-5, with a weak D call TRBD1 (6 bases). The CDR3 has 19 amino acids. Germline lookup yields CDR1 MGHRA and CDR2 YSYEKL. V lost 0 bases and J lost 0, with 18 bases in between. The DNA of the CDR3 is TGCGCCAGCAGCCAAGATCAATGGACAGCCTCTAATAGCAATCAGCCCCAGCATTTT. The encoded protein is CASSQDQWTASNSNQPQHF.

This chain links TRBV6-6 with TRBJ2-2, with a weak D call TRBD1 (6 bases). Looked up from germline, CDR1 is MNHNY and CDR2 is SVGAGI (reference sequence). The germline V and J ends were trimmed by 2 bases and 6 bases, with 13 bases remaining between them. The CDR3 spans 15 residues. The CDR3 nucleotides read TGTGCCAGCAGTTACCTTGAACAGGGACCCGGGGAGCTGTTTTTT. Its protein product is CASSYLEQGPGELFF.

The count of this clone is one. This chain joins TRBV29-1 and TRBJ1-1; D remains unclear. This CDR3 spans 14 amino acids. V was shortened by 4 bases and J by 3 bases, with 15 bases between the two germline ends. Germline loops: CDR1 SQVTM, CDR2 ANQGSEA. The CDR3 sequence: CSVGRGSGHTEAFF. DNA for the CDR3: TGCAGCGTTGGAAGAGGGAGCGGGCACACTGAAGCTTTCTTT.

The rearrangement links TRBV7-2 to TRBJ2-7; tentatively, D is TRBD1 or TRBD2 (6 bases each). Germline assignment: CDR1 SGHTA and CDR2 FQGNSA. V dropped 0 bases and J dropped 2 bases, with 8 bases sitting between them. This CDR3 spans 14 amino acids. Here the CDR3 DNA reads TGTGCCAGCAGCTTAGCTGGGGGGCCCTACGAGCAGTACTTC. It encodes CASSLAGGPYEQYF.

The rearrangement uses TRBV5-6 and TRBJ2-1; 8 nucleotides align to TRBD2. Looked up from germline, CDR1 is SGHDT and CDR2 is YYEEEE. The CDR3 has 16 residues. V shed 1 base, J shed 4 bases, and the junction held 7 bases outside the gene matches. In DNA form, the CDR3 reads TGTGCCAGCAGCTTGCCAGGCGGGGGGAAATACAATGAGCAGTTCTTC. Its protein is CASSLPGGGKYNEQFF.

V gene TRBV30 combines with J gene TRBJ1-1, with D perhaps TRBD1 (6 bases). The germline V gene encodes CDR1 GTSNPN and CDR2 SVGIG (reference sequence). The CDR3 has 15 amino acids. Between the trimmed V and J ends, which lost 0 bases and 4 bases, there was a span of 15 bases. CDR3 amino acids: CAWSVHPGAGTEAFF. Here the CDR3 DNA reads TGTGCCTGGAGTGTACACCCGGGGGCGGGCACTGAAGCTTTCTTT.

The chain joins TRBV28 to TRBJ2-3, with D tentatively TRBD2 (7 bases). Trimming stripped 1 base from V and 5 bases from J, with 16 bases between. The germline V gene encodes CDR1 MDHEN and CDR2 SYDVKM. The CDR3 loop spans 16 amino acids. The CDR3 protein is CASSLSRGGSVDTQYF. CDR3 bases: TGTGCCAGCAGTTTATCCAGGGGCGGGAGTGTAGATACGCAGTATTTT.

The CDR3 spells CASGSLRTGEARWQFF. CDR3 DNA: TGTGCTAGTGGCTCCCTCAGGACGGGGGAGGCACGGTGGCAGTTCTTC. The chain employs TRBV12-5 and TRBJ2-1, with a tentative D call TRBD2 (6 bases). Germline CDR1 LGHNT, CDR2 FRNRAP. The CDR3 runs 16 residues. The V end lost 6 bases, the J end lost 12 bases, and 27 bases lay between the germline ends.

The V gene is TRBV5-6, the J gene TRBJ1-1, with 7 nucleotides matching TRBD1. After removal of 3 bases from V and 6 bases from J, the junction contained 17 bases not matched to a gene. CDR3 length: 17 amino acids. Germline V gene data show CDR1 as SGHDT and CDR2 as YYEEEE. The CDR3 loop reads CASSYALTGTLTAEAFF. CDR3 DNA: TGTGCCAGCAGCTACGCCTTGACAGGGACTCTAACCGCTGAAGCTTTCTTT.

The V call is TRBV15, the J call TRBJ2-1; D remains unclear. Germline CDR1 is LNHNV and CDR2 is YYDKDF (reference sequence). The CDR3 is 14 residues long. Trimming cost V 1 base and J 0 bases, with 4 bases left between them. CDR3 nucleotide sequence: TGTGCCACCAGCAGAGCGAGCTCCTACAATGAGCAGTTCTTC. Its protein product is CATSRASSYNEQFF.

CDR3 region: CASLINSGNTIYF. CDR3 coding DNA: TGTGCCAGCCTCATCAACTCTGGAAACACCATATATTTT. The J gene is TRBJ1-3, the V gene TRBV5-6, with D unresolved. V was pared by 7 bases and J by 0 bases, with 8 bases between. The CDR3 is made up of 13 amino acids. CDR1 is SGHDT, CDR2 YYEEEE, per germline.

The chain has TRBV6-5 and TRBJ1-4; 9 bases are a match to TRBD1. The junction had 3 bases not matched to a gene; V was cut back by 3 bases and J by 4 bases. CDR3 length: 15 residues. Germline V gives CDR1 MNHEY, CDR2 SVGAGI. CDR3 nucleotide sequence: TGTGCCAGCAGTTATACAGGGGGCGATAATGAAAAACTGTTTTTT. It encodes CASSYTGGDNEKLFF.

The chain uses TRBV19 and TRBJ2-3, with D hard to call. This CDR3 is built from 14 residues. The V and J ends lost 3 bases and 3 bases respectively, with 10 bases between them. Germline V gene data show CDR1 as LNHDA and CDR2 as SQIVND (reference sequence). CDR3 bases: TGTGCCAGTAGTATTCCGGATCGGACAGATACGCAGTATTTT. This sequence encodes CASSIPDRTDTQYF.

The chain has TRBV6-2 or TRBV6-3 and TRBJ2-7, with 7 bases lining up with TRBD1. This CDR3 has 15 residues. CDR1 and CDR2 from the germline V gene are MNHEY and SVGEGT. V dropped 0 bases and J dropped 6; count of bases not matched to a gene: 8. CDR3 in DNA: TGTGCCAGCAGTTACTCGACCACCAACAGGGGCGAGCAGTACTTC. Protein sequence: CASSYSTTNRGEQYF.

The genes are TRBV28 and TRBJ2-7, with 7 bases aligning to TRBD1. CDR3 length equals 13 residues. Germline CDR1 MDHEN, CDR2 SYDVKM. J gave up 5 bases and V 5 bases, and 6 bases lay outside the gene matches. CDR3 coding DNA: TGTGCCAGCAGTCCCCCGACAGGGAACGAGCAGTACTTC. It yields the protein CASSPPTGNEQYF.

The CDR3 region has the DNA TGCGCCAGCAGCCAAACATACGGATCCTCTGGAAACACCATATATTTT. Translation: CASSQTYGSSGNTIYF. The V and J genes are TRBV5-1 and TRBJ1-3; D call uncertain. The CDR3 covers 16 residues. V was pared by 4 bases and J by 0 bases, with 14 bases between. CDR1 SGHRS and CDR2 YFSETQ come from the germline V gene.

The chain is built from TRBV7-2 and TRBJ2-2; 7 nucleotides agree with TRBD1. J lost 2 bases, V lost 5 bases, and 8 bases had no gene match. The germline V gene has CDR1 SGHTA and CDR2 FQGNSA. There are 16 residues in the CDR3. This CDR3 is CASSPQTGRNTGELFF. As DNA, the CDR3 is TGTGCCAGCAGCCCCCAGACAGGGCGTAACACCGGGGAGCTGTTTTTT. Supplemented by reference TRBV7-2 and TRBJ2-2, the full variable domain reads GAGVSQSPSNKVTEKGKDVELRCDPISGHTALYWYRQSLGQGLEFLIYFQGNSAPDKSGLPSDRFSAERTGGSVSTLTIQRTQQEDSAVYLCASSPQTGRNTGELFFGEGSRLTVL.

The rearrangement joins TRBV7-8 to TRBJ2-7; D gene uncertain. This CDR3 has 17 residues. The germline V gene has CDR1 SGHVS and CDR2 FQNEAQ. V gave up 5 bases and J gave up 2 bases, with 22 bases separating them. CDR3 nucleotides: TGTGCCAGCAGCCCGATAGCTTATTCCCAGAAAACCTACGAGCAGTACTTC. It translates to CASSPIAYSQKTYEQYF.

This clone was seen many times. CDR3 nucleotide sequence: TGTGCCAGCAGCTCCCCCGCAGGGACTAGCGGTGACGAGCAGTACTTC. Its translation: CASSSPAGTSGDEQYF. V and J are TRBV7-6 and TRBJ2-7; the match to TRBD2 covers 11 bases. CDR3 size: 16 residues. After removal of 4 bases from V and 5 bases from J, the junction contained 10 bases not matched to a gene. Germline CDR1 is SGHVS and CDR2 is FNYEAQ.

The V and J genes are TRBV10-2 and TRBJ2-5, with 8 bases lining up with TRBD2. CDR1 is WSHSY and CDR2 is SAAADI in the germline V gene. The CDR3 length is 13 residues. After removal of 3 bases from V and 5 bases from J, the junction contained 2 bases not matched to a gene. CDR3 loop: CASSDGRGETQYF. Here the CDR3 DNA reads TGCGCCAGCAGTGACGGGAGGGGGGAGACCCAGTACTTC.

V and J are TRBV29-1 and TRBJ2-1, with 11 positions matching TRBD2. Trimming removed 6 bases from V and 0 bases from J; junction bases left unmatched: 7. This CDR3 has 16 amino acids. Germline V gives CDR1 SQVTM, CDR2 ANQGSEA. The CDR3 DNA is TGCAGCGTCGAAATAGCGGGAGGGCCCTCCTACAATGAGCAGTTCTTC. It yields the protein CSVEIAGGPSYNEQFF.

This rearrangement joins TRBV29-1 to TRBJ2-7, with 7 bases matching TRBD1. V lost 2 bases and J lost 0; bases outside the gene matches: 1. From germline, CDR1 is SQVTM and CDR2 ANQGSEA. This CDR3 comprises 13 residues. CDR3 nucleotide sequence: TGCAGCGTTGAACGGACAGGCTCCTACGAGCAGTACTTC. As protein: CSVERTGSYEQYF.

For this clone: A junction boundary mismatches the germline segment, possibly from a read error. The genes are TRBV7-2 and TRBJ2-3; D perhaps matches TRBD2 (6 bases). Looked up from germline, CDR1 is SGHTA and CDR2 is FQGNSA. This CDR3 comprises 14 residues. CDR3 DNA: TGTGCTAGCAGCTTGGGACTGAACACAGATACGCAGTATTTT. Residues: CASSLGLNTDTQYF. Complete variable domain (other parts from reference TRBV7-2 and TRBJ2-3): GAGVSQSPSNKVTEKGKDVELRCDPISGHTALYWYRQSLGQGLEFLIYFQGNSAPDKSGLPSDRFSAERTGGSVSTLTIQRTQQEDSAVYLCASSLGLNTDTQYFGPGTRLTVL.

This chain links TRBV27 with TRBJ2-5, with D possibly called TRBD1 or TRBD2 (5 bases each). Germline CDR1 MNHEY, CDR2 SMNVEV (reference sequence). V was clipped by 3 bases and J by 2 bases, with 13 bases between them. The CDR3 spans 15 residues. The chain's CDR3 is CASSFQGRRQETQYF. CDR3 coding DNA: TGTGCCAGCAGTTTTCAGGGACGGCGGCAAGAGACCCAGTACTTC.